This T cell receptor beta chain is from a study of blood T cell repertoires in COVID-19. Some clones are missing from TCRdb's copy, which holds only in-frame ones; the method was immunoSEQ multiplex PCR. The sample holds about 59,000 clones, roughly 90% seen once. The CDR3 sequence is 17 residues long. Sequencing input: peripheral blood. The chain employs TRBV21-1 and TRBJ1-5; the tabulated D call, TRBD1, remains unverified against the DNA. TRBV21-1 is listed as a pseudogene. The TCR sequence derives from an elderly man with acute or convalescent COVID-19. For the CDR3, the DNA is TGTGCCAGCGATCCCCAAGAAAACAGGGGGTGCAATCAGCCCCAGCATTTT. Translated, it gives CASDPQENRGCNQPQHF.